What follows are 30 T cell receptor beta chains derived from one specimen sequenced in a study of blood T cell repertoires in COVID-19. Using immunoSEQ multiplex PCR, the repertoire was profiled, and TCRdb retains in-frame clones only, with some absent. The repertoire includes fewer than 200,000 clones, around 85% of them detected once, and approximately 1.2% sits in the top ten. Sequenced: peripheral blood. The receptors derive from a man in his sixties who had recovered from COVID-19.

The chain uses TRBV6-1 and TRBJ1-2, with D possibly being TRBD1 (5 bases). V lost 2 bases to trimming and J lost 4 bases, with 26 bases between them. The germline gives CDR1 MNHNS, CDR2 SASEGT. The CDR3 runs to 19 residues. The CDR3 region is CASSESARGRRGEGYGYTF. Written as DNA, the CDR3 is TGTGCCAGCAGTGAATCCGCCCGGGGTCGGAGGGGTGAGGGCTATGGCTACACCTTC.

DNA of the CDR3: TGTGCCAGCGAGAAGGGGACTAGCGGGGTCTCCTACGAGCAGTACTTC. It is translated as CASEKGTSGVSYEQYF. The rearrangement joins TRBV11-2 to TRBJ2-7, with 13 bases aligning to TRBD2. The V gene's germline CDR1 is SGHAT and CDR2 FQNNGV. The CDR3 totals 16 residues. V lost 8 bases and J lost 0; bases outside the gene matches: 7.

The V call is TRBV6-1, the J call TRBJ2-7; 10 bases match TRBD2. Germline V gene lookup returns CDR1 MNHNS and CDR2 SASEGT. This CDR3 contains 13 residues. V lost 10 bases, J lost 3 bases, and 6 bases stayed unmatched. CDR3 in DNA: TGTGCCATCCAATTAGCGGGGGGCTACGAGCAGTACTTC. Translating gives CAIQLAGGYEQYF.

DNA of the CDR3: TGCAGCGTGACACAGGGGAATGGTGGCTACACCTTC. Its translation: CSVTQGNGGYTF. This sequence joins TRBV29-1 and TRBJ1-2; 7 nucleotides align to TRBD1. Germline lookup yields CDR1 SQVTM and CDR2 ANQGSEA. The trim removed 6 bases at V and 7 bases at J, leaving 8 bases unmatched. This CDR3 has 12 amino acids.

This clone appeared a few times. V is TRBV3-1 (or the pseudogene TRBV3-2) and J is TRBJ2-5; weak D call: TRBD2 (6 bases). CDR3 length: 20 amino acids. Trimming shortened V by 1 base and J by 2 bases, and 26 bases separated the two germline ends. The V gene's germline CDR1 is LGHDT and CDR2 YNNKEL (reference sequence). The CDR3 coding sequence is TGTGCCAGCAGCCAAGGGCCTGGGACTCTCTTGGTCCTTCGGCAAGAGACCCAGTACTTC. Translating it yields CASSQGPGTLLVLRQETQYF.

This clone appeared many times. The gene calls are TRBV4-1 and TRBJ1-6; D gene unclear. With 6 bases removed from V and 5 bases from J, the gap between germline ends came to 20 bases. CDR1 MGHRA and CDR2 YSYEKL come from the germline V gene. This CDR3 is built from 17 residues. The CDR3 spells CASSLLSGGLNNSPLHF. The CDR3 nucleotides read TGCGCCAGCAGTCTTCTGTCAGGCGGGCTTAATAATTCACCCCTCCACTTT.

The chain is built from TRBV7-3 and TRBJ2-1, with 11 positions matching TRBD1. CDR1 is SGHTA and CDR2 is FQGTGA in the germline V gene. After removal of 1 base from V and 0 bases from J, the junction contained 11 bases not matched to a gene. CDR3 length: 20 amino acids. Here the CDR3 reads CASSLKPGTGGTPSYNEQFF. CDR3 DNA: TGTGCCAGCAGCTTAAAGCCAGGGACAGGGGGGACCCCCTCCTACAATGAGCAGTTCTTC.

The V and J genes are TRBV4-1 and TRBJ2-7, with D maybe TRBD2 (6 bases). The V gene's germline CDR1 is MGHRA and CDR2 YSYEKL. V lost 0 bases, J lost 4 bases, and 19 bases lay in between. CDR3 length equals 17 residues. Here the CDR3 reads CASSQDLGQGGMYEQYF. CDR3 in DNA: TGCGCCAGCAGCCAAGATTTGGGGCAGGGCGGGATGTACGAGCAGTACTTC.

The chain has TRBV7-2 and TRBJ2-3; the match to TRBD2 covers 9 bases. This CDR3 has 16 residues. J was trimmed by 0 bases and V by 6 bases; bases with no gene match: 7. The germline CDR1 and CDR2 sequences are SGHTA and FQGNSA. CDR3 sequence: CASRISGGTSTDTQYF. CDR3 in DNA: TGTGCCAGCAGAATAAGCGGGGGGACTAGCACAGATACGCAGTATTTT.

This chain joins TRBV9 and TRBJ2-3, with D possibly matching TRBD2 (6 bases). Germline CDR1 reads SGDLS; CDR2 reads YYNGEE. This CDR3 region has 15 residues. Trimming left V 1 base short and J 3 bases short, with 12 bases between. CDR3 DNA: TGTGCCAGCAGCGTATTTGGCGGGGTGACAGATACGCAGTATTTT. Its protein product is CASSVFGGVTDTQYF. Complete variable domain (other parts from reference TRBV9 and TRBJ2-3): DSGVTQTPKHLITATGQRVTLRCSPRSGDLSVYWYQQSLDQGLQFLIQYYNGEERAKGNILERFSAQQFPDLHSELNLSSLELGDSALYFCASSVFGGVTDTQYFGPGTRLTVL.

The rearrangement links TRBV11-2 to TRBJ1-3, with 7 bases fitting TRBD1. Germline V gene data show CDR1 as SGHAT and CDR2 as FQNNGV. The CDR3 has 15 amino acids. The ends lost 2 bases at V and 1 base at J; junction bases unmatched: 2. The chain's CDR3 is CASSLSDRSGNTIYF. The CDR3 region has the DNA TGTGCCAGCAGCTTATCGGACAGGTCTGGAAACACCATATATTTT.

This chain joins TRBV3-1 (or the pseudogene TRBV3-2) and TRBJ1-2, with TRBD1 matching over 8 bases. V lost 3 bases to trimming and J lost 4 bases; unmatched junction nucleotides: 10. There are 16 residues in the CDR3. Germline values: CDR1 LGHDT, CDR2 YNNKEL (reference sequence). For the CDR3, the DNA is TGTGCCAGCAGCCAGGACAGGGCGCAACTTATCTATGGCTACACCTTC. Translating it yields CASSQDRAQLIYGYTF.

The chain combines TRBV24-1 with TRBJ2-5; 10 bases align to TRBD1. Germline CDR1 is KGHDR and CDR2 is SFDVKD. The CDR3 runs 16 residues. Unmatched junction bases numbered 9, after V lost 4 bases and J lost 5 bases. CDR3 bases: TGTGCCACCAGTGAAACCGGGACAGGGGAAATGGAGACCCAGTACTTC. The encoded protein is CATSETGTGEMETQYF.

This rearrangement joins TRBV7-9 to TRBJ2-6, with D possibly TRBD1 on 5 matching bases. The CDR3 is 15 residues long. Trimming took 5 bases from V and 0 from J, leaving 8 bases between them. CDR1 is SEHNR, CDR2 FQNEAQ, per germline (reference sequence). CDR3 coding DNA: TGTGCCAGCAGCCTTGGGGCCTCTGGGGCCAACGTCCTGACTTTC. It yields the protein CASSLGASGANVLTF.

The chain links TRBV27 to TRBJ1-4; TRBD1 matches at 7 bases. Germline loops: CDR1 MNHEY, CDR2 SMNVEV (reference sequence). The CDR3 contains 15 residues. J lost 7 bases, V lost 5 bases, and 10 bases had no gene match. In DNA, the CDR3 is TGTGCCAGCAGTCCGATGGGCCAGGGGGGTGAAAAACTGTTTTTT. The encoded protein is CASSPMGQGGEKLFF.

The DNA for the CDR3 is TGTGCCAGTAGTAGTACAGTTGCTAACTATGGCTACACCTTC. Translation gives CASSSTVANYGYTF. The rearrangement joins TRBV19 to TRBJ1-2; no clear D gene. V dropped 4 bases and J dropped 0 bases, with 9 bases sitting between them. Germline CDR1 LNHDA, CDR2 SQIVND (reference sequence). CDR3 length equals 14 residues.

This chain joins TRBV5-1 and TRBJ1-6, with TRBD1 matching over 7 bases. This CDR3 is 16 amino acids long. In germline, CDR1 is SGHRS, CDR2 YFSETQ. J gave up 7 bases and V 2 bases, and 9 bases lay outside the gene matches. In DNA form, the CDR3 reads TGCGCCAGCAGCTTCCTATCCGGGACAGACAATTCACCCCTCCACTTT. Amino acids: CASSFLSGTDNSPLHF.

The J gene is TRBJ1-3, the V gene TRBV6-2 or TRBV6-3, with no clear D. The CDR3 sequence is 14 residues long. Germline lookup yields CDR1 MNHEY and CDR2 SVGEGT. V was shortened by 2 bases and J by 3 bases, with 8 bases between the two germline ends. This CDR3 is CASSYIGVGNTIYF. The CDR3 DNA follows: TGTGCCAGCAGTTACATCGGGGTTGGAAACACCATATATTTT.

The chain couples TRBV6-5 to TRBJ1-1; tentative D call: TRBD1 (5 bases). This CDR3 is built from 15 residues. CDR1 and CDR2 (germline): MNHEY, SVGAGI. Trimming shortened V by 2 bases and J by 6 bases, and 16 bases separated the two germline ends. The CDR3 nucleotides are TGTGCCAGCAGTTACAAACTCGGGGGATCTTCTGAAGCTTTCTTT. It encodes CASSYKLGGSSEAFF.

This rearrangement joins TRBV2 to TRBJ2-3, with TRBD2 matching 7 bases. The CDR3 is 15 amino acids. Germline assignment: CDR1 SNHLY and CDR2 FYNNEI. This CDR3 reads CAAAGRRGSTDTQYF. The CDR3 bases are TGTGCAGCAGCGGGGAGGCGGGGTAGCACAGATACGCAGTATTTT. The variable domain in full, with the rest retrieved from reference TRBV2 and TRBJ2-3, is EPEVTQTPSHQVTQMGQEVILRCVPISNHLYFYWYRQILGQKVEFLVSFYNNEISEKSEIFDDQFSVERPDGSNFTLKIRSTKLEDSAMYFCAAAGRRGSTDTQYFGPGTRLTVL.

This chain uses TRBV5-6 with TRBJ1-6; TRBD1 is a possible D gene (5 bases). Trimming shortened V by 2 bases and J by 7 bases, and 10 bases separated the two germline ends. This CDR3 spans 14 amino acids. Germline-derived CDR1 and CDR2 are SGHDT and YYEEEE. CDR3 sequence (DNA): TGTGCCAGCAGCTTTGACAGCTTCAATTCACCCCTCCACTTT. Translated, it gives CASSFDSFNSPLHF.

This clone was seen more than once but under ten times. The rearrangement links TRBV7-9 to TRBJ2-3; 8 bases match TRBD1. The CDR3 loop spans 15 amino acids. The trim removed 3 bases at V and 2 bases at J, leaving 4 bases unmatched. Germline CDR1 is SEHNR and CDR2 is FQNEAQ (reference sequence). CDR3 nucleotides: TGTGCCAGCAGCTTGGGGCAGGGGGCCACAGATACGCAGTATTTT. Amino acid sequence: CASSLGQGATDTQYF.

This chain links TRBV27 with TRBJ1-2, with 7 bases lining up with TRBD1. The CDR3 runs to 16 residues. From germline, CDR1 is MNHEY and CDR2 SMNVEV (reference sequence). With 4 bases clipped from V and 4 bases from J, the junction kept 12 bases outside the gene matches. In nucleotides, the CDR3 is TGTGCCAGCAGTTACAATTACGGACAGGAGGGCTATGGCTACACCTTC. Translation: CASSYNYGQEGYGYTF.

The genes are TRBV19 and TRBJ2-1; TRBD2 matches at 8 bases. The V gene's germline CDR1 is LNHDA and CDR2 SQIVND (reference sequence). The CDR3 loop spans 15 amino acids. J gave up 2 bases and V 6 bases, and 6 bases lay outside the gene matches. The CDR3 coding sequence is TGTGCCAGTAGCCAGACTAGCGAACCCTACAATGAGCAGTTCTTC. Its translation is CASSQTSEPYNEQFF. The complete variable domain, with remaining parts taken from reference TRBV19 and TRBJ2-1, reads DGGITQSPKYLFRKEGQNVTLSCEQNLNHDAMYWYRQDPGQGLRLIYYSQIVNDFQKGDIAEGYSVSREKKESFPLTVTSAQKNPTAFYLCASSQTSEPYNEQFFGPGTRLTVL.

The chain joins TRBV7-9 to TRBJ1-5, with D possibly matching TRBD1 (6 bases). The germline CDR1 and CDR2 sequences are SEHNR and FQNEAQ (reference sequence). The V gene lost 1 base and the J gene lost 0 bases, with 7 bases spanning the gap. This CDR3 spans 15 amino acids. The CDR3 DNA is TGTGCCAGCAGCTTAGGGACAGATAGCAATCAGCCCCAGCATTTT. It codes for CASSLGTDSNQPQHF.

The V gene is TRBV7-3, the J gene TRBJ2-3, with D possibly matching TRBD2 (5 bases). This CDR3 region has 15 residues. Germline CDR1 reads SGHTA; CDR2 reads FQGTGA. Trimming took 2 bases from V and 6 from J, leaving 15 bases between them. CDR3 DNA sequence: TGTGCCAGCAGCTTATACGAAAACCCGGGGGATACGCAGTATTTT. Protein product: CASSLYENPGDTQYF.

V gene TRBV24-1 combines with J gene TRBJ2-5; D ambiguous. Trimming stripped 7 bases from V and 4 bases from J, with 15 bases between. Germline V lookup: CDR1 KGHDR, CDR2 SFDVKD. This CDR3 region has 14 residues. This chain's CDR3 is CATSSSGGGETQYF. The CDR3 coding sequence is TGTGCCACCAGCTCTTCCGGTGGCGGAGAGACCCAGTACTTC.

V gene TRBV14 combines with J gene TRBJ2-7, with D possibly being TRBD1 (8 bases). The CDR3 is 15 amino acids. The V and J ends lost 1 base and 4 bases respectively, with 14 bases between them. Germline V lookup: CDR1 SGHDN, CDR2 FVKESK. The CDR3 DNA sequence: TGTGCCAGCAGCCAAGGGACAGGGAGGGAGTACGAGCAGTACTTC. This codes for CASSQGTGREYEQYF.

This chain connects TRBV21-1 to TRBJ1-6; the table's D gene call, TRBD1, was not cross checked with the DNA. TRBV21-1 is termed a pseudogene. This CDR3 is 21 amino acids long. CDR3: CASSKTYDRGREVGYNSPLHF. CDR3 in DNA: TGTGCCAGCAGCAAAACCTACGACAGGGGAAGAGAGGTAGGGTATAATTCACCCCTCCACTTT.

This chain connects TRBV19 to TRBJ1-1; D unclear. This CDR3 is 14 amino acids long. Germline values: CDR1 LNHDA, CDR2 SQIVND (reference sequence). V was shortened by 6 bases and J by 0 bases, with 11 bases between the two germline ends. CDR3 region: CASSNPGLNTEAFF. The CDR3 region has the DNA TGTGCCAGTAGCAACCCGGGGTTGAACACTGAAGCTTTCTTT.